This is a list of T cell receptor beta chains from one sample in a study of blood T cell repertoires in COVID-19. Some clones are missing from TCRdb's copy, which holds only in-frame ones; the method was immunoSEQ multiplex PCR. The repertoire holds tens of thousands of clones, with approximately 80% as singletons. Sequencing was carried out using peripheral blood. The receptors derive from a woman in her forties or fifties with active or convalescent COVID-19. Each CDR3 is given with its conserved first and last residue. The D gene is left open where the match is weak. Size tells how often a clone was seen (once, few, many) or the class of an expanded clone, and some rows leave it out.

D: TRBD2
size: -
length: 19
V: TRBV11-2
J: TRBJ2-7
CDR3: CASSRGPSGRGMRNYEQYF
DNA: TGTGCCAGCAGCCGCGGCCCTAGCGGGAGAGGGATGAGGAACTACGAGCAGTACTTC

D: -
size: -
length: 13
V: TRBV7-9
J: TRBJ2-2
CDR3: CASRPRVSGELFF
DNA: TGTGCCAGCAGGCCACGGGTGAGCGGGGAGCTGTTTTTT

D: -
size: -
length: 15
V: TRBV10-3
J: TRBJ1-4
CDR3: CAISEDGGFNEKLFF
DNA: TGTGCCATCAGTGAGGATGGGGGCTTTAATGAAAAACTGTTTTTT

D: TRBD1
size: once
length: 16
V: TRBV2
J: TRBJ1-1
CDR3: CASSLQGADMNTEAFF
DNA: TGTGCCAGCAGCTTACAGGGGGCGGATATGAACACTGAAGCTTTCTTT

D: -
size: -
length: 13
V: TRBV5-1
J: TRBJ2-5
CDR3: CASSLGTEETQYF
DNA: TGCGCCAGCAGCTTGGGGACAGAAGAGACCCAGTACTTC

D: -
size: -
length: 15
V: TRBV5-6
J: TRBJ1-1
CDR3: CASSLAGLMNTEAFF
DNA: TGTGCCAGCAGCTTGGCAGGCCTTATGAACACTGAAGCTTTCTTT

D: TRBD2
size: -
length: 16
V: TRBV4-1
J: TRBJ2-5
CDR3: CASSRTGLAGKETQYF
DNA: TGCGCCAGCAGCCGGACGGGACTAGCGGGTAAGGAGACCCAGTACTTC

D: -
size: few
length: 18
V: TRBV24-1
J: TRBJ2-3
CDR3: CATSASRGRESWTDTQYF
DNA: TGTGCCACCAGTGCCTCCCGGGGGCGGGAGAGTTGGACAGATACGCAGTATTTT

D: -
size: -
length: 12
V: TRBV9
J: TRBJ1-1
CDR3: CASSVGYGEAFF
DNA: TGTGCCAGCAGCGTAGGGTACGGGGAAGCTTTCTTT

D: -
size: -
length: 16
V: TRBV19
J: TRBJ1-1
CDR3: CASSIRRGRRNTEAFF
DNA: TGTGCCAGTAGTATCCGCCGAGGGCGGAGGAACACTGAAGCTTTCTTT

D: TRBD2
size: -
length: 15
V: TRBV19
J: TRBJ2-7
CDR3: CASSPSGRGSYEQYF
DNA: TGTGCCAGTAGCCCGAGCGGGAGGGGATCCTACGAGCAGTACTTC

D: TRBD1
size: -
length: 19
V: TRBV12-5
J: TRBJ1-1
CDR3: CASGSTTRDRGGRNTEAFF
DNA: TGTGCTAGTGGATCGACTACCCGGGACAGGGGGGGTCGGAACACTGAAGCTTTCTTT

D: TRBD2
size: once
length: 15
V: TRBV7-9
J: TRBJ2-5
CDR3: CASTLSGGFQETQYF
DNA: TGTGCCAGCACCCTTTCGGGGGGATTCCAAGAGACCCAGTACTTC

D: TRBD1
size: -
length: 13
V: TRBV19
J: TRBJ1-1
CDR3: CASSMTGLTEAFF
DNA: TGTGCCAGTAGTATGACAGGGCTCACTGAAGCTTTCTTT

D: -
size: -
length: 17
V: TRBV5-1
J: TRBJ2-3
CDR3: CASSILTGSGKTDTQYF
DNA: TGCGCCAGCAGCATCCTAACAGGGTCCGGAAAAACAGATACGCAGTATTTT

D: TRBD1
size: many
length: 13
V: TRBV5-5
J: TRBJ1-2
CDR3: CASSLAGGWGYTF
DNA: TGTGCCAGCAGCTTGGCAGGGGGCTGGGGCTACACCTTC

D: -
size: -
length: 16
V: TRBV7-9
J: TRBJ1-1
CDR3: CASSLAQGSMNTEAFF
DNA: TGTGCCAGCAGCTTAGCGCAGGGCAGCATGAACACTGAAGCTTTCTTT

D: TRBD1
size: -
length: 15
V: TRBV9
J: TRBJ2-7
CDR3: CASSATGVLNYEQYF
DNA: TGTGCCAGCAGCGCTACAGGGGTCCTTAACTACGAGCAGTACTTC

D: -
size: once
length: 15
V: TRBV9
J: TRBJ1-3
CDR3: CASSDHRASGNTIYF
DNA: TGTGCCAGCAGCGACCACAGGGCCTCTGGAAACACCATATATTTT

D: TRBD1
size: -
length: 16
V: TRBV9
J: TRBJ1-2
CDR3: CASSARDREAIWGYTF
DNA: TGTGCCAGCAGCGCCCGGGACAGAGAAGCAATATGGGGCTACACCTTC

D: TRBD2
size: -
length: 13
V: TRBV7-9
J: TRBJ2-7
CDR3: CASRGTSRDEQYF
DNA: TGTGCCAGCAGGGGGACTAGTAGAGACGAGCAGTACTTC

D: TRBD1
size: -
length: 14
V: TRBV18
J: TRBJ1-4
CDR3: CASSPGQGLEKLFF
DNA: TGTGCCAGCTCACCAGGACAGGGGCTTGAAAAACTGTTTTTT

D: -
size: -
length: 15
V: TRBV5-1
J: TRBJ1-2
CDR3: CASSLGTGANYGYTF
DNA: TGCGCCAGCAGCTTGGGGACGGGAGCTAACTATGGCTACACCTTC

D: -
size: -
length: 13
V: TRBV7-2
J: TRBJ2-3
CDR3: CASSLGREDTQYF
DNA: TGTGCCAGCAGCTTAGGGAGAGAGGATACGCAGTATTTT

D: -
size: -
length: 18
V: TRBV7-2
J: TRBJ1-2
CDR3: CASSLLRLQGPRTYDYTF
DNA: TGTGCCAGCAGCTTACTGCGGCTACAGGGTCCCCGAACATATGACTACACCTTC

D: TRBD1
size: -
length: 18
V: TRBV7-9
J: TRBJ1-2
CDR3: CASSSPGTGSPEAYGYTF
DNA: TGTGCCAGCAGCTCACCAGGGACAGGGAGCCCGGAGGCGTATGGCTACACCTTC

D: TRBD2
size: -
length: 16
V: TRBV5-1
J: TRBJ2-5
CDR3: CASSLGGTSPQETQYF
DNA: TGCGCCAGCAGCTTGGGGGGGACTAGCCCCCAAGAGACCCAGTACTTC

D: -
size: -
length: 11
V: TRBV20-1
J: TRBJ2-7
CDR3: CSVRGSYEQYF
DNA: TGCAGTGTTCGGGGCTCCTACGAGCAGTACTTC

D: TRBD2
size: -
length: 14
V: TRBV9
J: TRBJ2-1
CDR3: CASSISGKYNEQFF
DNA: TGTGCCAGCAGCATTAGCGGGAAGTACAATGAGCAGTTCTTC

D: -
size: -
length: 14
V: TRBV6-5
J: TRBJ2-5
CDR3: CASKPSWGEETQYF
DNA: TGTGCCAGCAAACCTTCGTGGGGGGAAGAGACCCAGTACTTC

D: TRBD1
size: -
length: 14
V: TRBV18
J: TRBJ2-2
CDR3: CASSPGQGAGELFF
DNA: TGTGCCAGCTCACCGGGACAGGGGGCCGGGGAGCTGTTTTTT

D: TRBD1
size: -
length: 17
V: TRBV24-1
J: TRBJ2-5
CDR3: CATSDLGGDRGQQTQYF
DNA: TGTGCCACCAGTGATTTAGGGGGGGACAGGGGGCAGCAGACCCAGTACTTC

D: -
size: -
length: 12
V: TRBV18
J: TRBJ2-5
CDR3: CASSGETETQYF
DNA: TGTGCCAGCTCAGGGGAGACGGAGACCCAGTACTTC

D: TRBD1
size: -
length: 12
V: TRBV11-3
J: TRBJ2-1
CDR3: CASSATGDEQFF
DNA: TGTGCCAGCAGCGCCACAGGGGATGAGCAGTTCTTC

D: -
size: few
length: 13
V: TRBV7-3
J: TRBJ1-1
CDR3: CASSLLWDTEAFF
DNA: TGTGCCAGCAGTCTACTATGGGACACTGAAGCTTTCTTT

D: -
size: -
length: 13
V: TRBV6-5
J: TRBJ2-5
CDR3: CASSRERGETQYF
DNA: TGTGCCAGCAGCCGCGAACGAGGAGAGACCCAGTACTTC

D: -
size: -
length: 15
V: TRBV4-3
J: TRBJ2-5
CDR3: CASSQEKSPGSAQYF
DNA: TGCGCCAGCAGCCAAGAAAAGTCACCGGGATCTGCCCAGTACTTC

D: -
size: -
length: 14
V: TRBV19
J: TRBJ2-2
CDR3: CAARIGGNTGELFF
DNA: TGTGCCGCCAGGATCGGGGGGAACACCGGGGAGCTGTTTTTT

D: -
size: many
length: 11
V: TRBV25-1
J: TRBJ2-7
CDR3: CASSVNYEQYF
DNA: TGTGCCAGCAGTGTCAACTACGAGCAGTACTTC

D: -
size: -
length: 14
V: TRBV18
J: TRBJ1-5
CDR3: CASSQKGVDQPQHF
DNA: TGTGCCAGCTCACAAAAGGGAGTAGATCAGCCCCAGCATTTT

D: -
size: few
length: 15
V: TRBV19
J: TRBJ1-5
CDR3: CASSMAIGVNQPQHF
DNA: TGTGCCAGTAGTATGGCTATCGGGGTCAATCAGCCCCAGCATTTT

D: TRBD2
size: -
length: 17
V: TRBV15
J: TRBJ2-5
CDR3: CATSRGPRGRPSETQYF
DNA: TGTGCCACCAGCAGAGGACCTCGCGGGAGACCCTCGGAGACCCAGTACTTC

D: -
size: -
length: 15
V: TRBV9
J: TRBJ1-4
CDR3: CASSVGGATNEKLFF
DNA: TGTGCCAGCAGCGTAGGGGGGGCAACTAATGAAAAACTGTTTTTT

D: TRBD1
size: -
length: 14
V: TRBV5-1
J: TRBJ1-2
CDR3: CASSLAEGAYGYTF
DNA: TGCGCCAGCAGCTTGGCCGAGGGGGCCTATGGCTACACCTTC

D: -
size: -
length: 13
V: TRBV21-1
J: TRBJ1-1
CDR3: CASSKEGRVTVGF
DNA: TGTGCCAGCAGCAAAGAGGGCAGGGTTACCGTGGGCTTT

D: -
size: -
length: 14
V: TRBV19
J: TRBJ2-1
CDR3: CASSTGTSVNEQFF
DNA: TGTGCCAGTAGTACCGGGACATCAGTCAATGAGCAGTTCTTC

D: TRBD2
size: medium-sized
length: 15
V: TRBV9
J: TRBJ2-1
CDR3: CASSITSGRFNEQFF
DNA: TGTGCCAGCAGCATTACTAGCGGGAGGTTCAATGAGCAGTTCTTC

D: -
size: few
length: 12
V: TRBV3-1/TRBV3-2
J: TRBJ2-5
CDR3: CASSQRGQTQYF
DNA: TGTGCCAGCAGCCAGCGGGGCCAGACCCAGTACTTC

D: TRBD2
size: -
length: 16
V: TRBV15
J: TRBJ2-3
CDR3: CATSRDRPGRADTQYF
DNA: TGTGCCACCAGCAGAGATAGACCCGGGAGGGCGGATACGCAGTATTTT

D: -
size: few
length: 15
V: TRBV6-5
J: TRBJ1-6
CDR3: CASRTGTEGNSPLHF
DNA: TGTGCCAGCAGGACCGGGACGGAGGGGAATTCACCCCTCCACTTT

D: TRBD2
size: -
length: 14
V: TRBV9
J: TRBJ2-3
CDR3: CASTPGGVPDTQYF
DNA: TGTGCCAGCACCCCGGGGGGGGTCCCAGATACGCAGTATTTT

D: -
size: -
length: 14
V: TRBV4-1
J: TRBJ1-2
CDR3: CASSQDPQGHGYTF
DNA: TGCGCCAGCAGCCAAGATCCCCAGGGGCATGGCTACACCTTC